Given below is one TCR beta chain in context. What it binds is not known. The data were taken from a study of monozygotic twins with inflammatory bowel disease. For every TCR library, approximately 4,000 ng of total RNA was used. Making cDNA involved eight separate reactions per sample. TCRdb reanalyzed the 5' RACE reads and collapses them to one entry per CDR3 protein, without DNA. The sample yields 330,000 or so distinct CDR3 sequences, of which the top ten take up roughly 2%. For every donor, one blood sample of 2.5 ml was drawn. Study-wide findings and caveats: Against healthy co-twins, IBD patients had lower TCRbeta diversity (measured by inverse Simpson).

Germline CDR1 ENHRY, CDR2 SYGVKD. This CDR3 is built from 13 residues. Input material: blood. This TCR derives from a human donor with ulcerative colitis or Crohn's disease, or a healthy co-twin of an affected twin (not recorded which). J is TRBJ1-6 and V is TRBV10-3; TCRdb names TRBD1, which stays unverified in the absence of DNA. CDR3: CATKPTGTSPLHF.